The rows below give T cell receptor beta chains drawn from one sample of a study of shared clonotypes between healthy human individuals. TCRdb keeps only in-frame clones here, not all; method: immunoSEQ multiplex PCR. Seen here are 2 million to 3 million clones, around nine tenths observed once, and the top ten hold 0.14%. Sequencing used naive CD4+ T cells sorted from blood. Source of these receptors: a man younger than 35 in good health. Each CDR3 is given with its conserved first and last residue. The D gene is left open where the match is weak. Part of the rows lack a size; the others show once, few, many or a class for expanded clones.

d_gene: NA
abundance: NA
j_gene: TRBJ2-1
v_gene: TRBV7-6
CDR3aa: CASSLSSGWGQFF
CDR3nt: TGTGCCAGCAGCTTAAGCTCGGGGTGGGGGCAGTTCTTC

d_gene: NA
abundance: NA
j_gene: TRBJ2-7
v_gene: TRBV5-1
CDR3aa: CASSLEVGSYEQYF
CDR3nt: TGCGCCAGCAGCTTGGAGGTCGGATCCTACGAGCAGTACTTC

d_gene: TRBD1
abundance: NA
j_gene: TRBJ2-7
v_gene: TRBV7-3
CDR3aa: CASSFGQAYEQYF
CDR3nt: TGTGCCAGCAGCTTTGGACAGGCGTACGAGCAGTACTTC

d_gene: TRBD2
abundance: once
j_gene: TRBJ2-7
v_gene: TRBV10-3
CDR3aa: CAISESLAGGWEQYF
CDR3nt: TGTGCCATCAGTGAGTCCCTAGCGGGGGGCTGGGAGCAGTACTTC

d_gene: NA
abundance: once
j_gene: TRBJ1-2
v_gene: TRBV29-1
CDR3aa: CSVEAEGSNYGYTF
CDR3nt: TGCAGCGTTGAAGCGGAGGGTTCTAACTATGGCTACACCTTC

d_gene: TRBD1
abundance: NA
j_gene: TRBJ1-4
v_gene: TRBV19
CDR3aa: CASREQGNEKLFF
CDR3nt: TGTGCCAGTAGGGAACAGGGGAATGAAAAACTGTTTTTT

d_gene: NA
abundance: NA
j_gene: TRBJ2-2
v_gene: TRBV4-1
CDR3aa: CASSPYSDSNTGELFF
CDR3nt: TGCGCCAGTTCACCCTATTCGGACTCGAACACCGGGGAGCTGTTTTTT

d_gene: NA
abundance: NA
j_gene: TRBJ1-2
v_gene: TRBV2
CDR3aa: CASSEESNYGYTF
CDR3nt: TGTGCCAGCAGTGAGGAGTCTAACTATGGCTACACCTTC

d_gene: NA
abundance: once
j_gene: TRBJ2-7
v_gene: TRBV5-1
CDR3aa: CASSLTGTIYEQYF
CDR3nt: TGCGCCAGCAGCTTGACAGGGACCATCTACGAGCAGTACTTC

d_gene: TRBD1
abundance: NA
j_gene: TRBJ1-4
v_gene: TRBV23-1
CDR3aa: CASSQCLDPDRGEWTTNEKLFF
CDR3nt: TGCGCCAGCAGTCAATGCCTGGACCCGGACAGGGGGGAATGGACGACTAATGAAAAACTGTTTTTT

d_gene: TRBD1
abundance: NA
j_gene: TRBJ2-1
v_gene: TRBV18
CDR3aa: CASSPGQVKNNEQFF
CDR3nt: TGTGCCAGCTCACCCGGACAGGTTAAAAACAATGAGCAGTTCTTC

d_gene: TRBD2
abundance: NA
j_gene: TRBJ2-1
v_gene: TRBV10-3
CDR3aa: CAISEGLADFF
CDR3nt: TGTGCCATCAGTGAGGGACTAGCGGATTTCTTC

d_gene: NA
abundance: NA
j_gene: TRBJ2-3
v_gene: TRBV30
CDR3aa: CAWQSGTTTQSDTQYF
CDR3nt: TGTGCCTGGCAGTCCGGGACCACTACTCAATCAGATACGCAGTATTTT

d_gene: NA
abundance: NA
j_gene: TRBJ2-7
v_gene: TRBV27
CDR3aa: CASSPRQYEQYF
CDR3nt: TGTGCCAGCAGTCCAAGACAGTACGAGCAGTACTTC

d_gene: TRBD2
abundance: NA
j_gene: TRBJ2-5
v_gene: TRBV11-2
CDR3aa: CASSSLASETQYF
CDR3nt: TGTGCCAGCAGCTCACTAGCGTCCGAGACCCAGTACTTC